The 5 T cell receptor beta chains below were found in one sample sequenced in a study of T-cell memory formation after mild COVID-19. TCRdb re-called the 5' RACE reads with MiXCR, one entry per CDR3 protein. The sample gives 250,000 to 350,000 distinct CDR3 sequences, 16% of which show up once; roughly 25% is in the top ten. Sequences were obtained from PBMCs or a T cell subset sorted from them (not recorded which). All receptors derive from a man younger than 30 who had mild COVID-19 (a few samples of this study predate the infection). Cell type and time point are not known.

This clonotype was counted a few times. V and J are TRBV7-9 and TRBJ1-2; D is uncertain. V was cut by 4 bases and J by 4 bases, with 19 bases left in between. Germline lookup yields CDR1 SEHNR and CDR2 FQNEAQ (reference sequence). The CDR3 is 16 residues long. CDR3 residues: CASSWRVGRIFYGYTF. The CDR3 DNA is TGTGCCAGCAGCTGGAGGGTCGGACGGATCTTCTATGGCTACACCTTC.

The chain is built from TRBV6-5 and TRBJ1-3; no reliable D call. The CDR3 contains 13 residues. Germline lookup yields CDR1 MNHEY and CDR2 SVGAGI. V was trimmed by 4 bases and J by 2 bases, leaving 6 bases between them. CDR3 DNA: TGTGCCAGCAGTTTCGGACCTGGAAACACCATATATTTT. Translation: CASSFGPGNTIYF.

The chain employs TRBV4-2 and TRBJ2-5; possibly TRBD2 for D (6 bases). There are 14 residues in the CDR3. With 2 bases removed from V and 1 base from J, the gap between germline ends came to 8 bases. The germline V gene encodes CDR1 LGHNA and CDR2 YNFKEQ. CDR3 DNA sequence: TGTGCCAGCAGCCAAACGGGAGTCCAAGAGACCCAGTACTTC. This gives the protein CASSQTGVQETQYF.

The CDR3 DNA sequence: TGTGCCAGCAGTTTGGGGACAGGTGGAAACACCATATATTTT. It translates to CASSLGTGGNTIYF. The rearrangement joins TRBV12-3 or TRBV12-4 to TRBJ1-3; the match to TRBD1 covers 8 bases. After removal of 3 bases from V and 3 bases from J, the junction contained 1 base not matched to a gene. The CDR3 is made up of 14 amino acids.

This rearrangement joins TRBV6-1 to TRBJ1-2, with a tentative D call TRBD1 (5 bases). In germline, CDR1 is MNHNS, CDR2 SASEGT. V was shortened by 6 bases and J by 1 base, with 12 bases between the two germline ends. The CDR3 runs to 14 residues. The CDR3 DNA is TGTGCCAGCAGCAGACAGACGAATAACTATGGCTACACCTTC. Translating it yields CASSRQTNNYGYTF.